These 26 T cell receptor beta chains originate from one sample sequenced in a study of blood T cell repertoires in COVID-19. Generated by immunoSEQ multiplex PCR, the TCRdb table keeps only in-frame clones and is missing some. The data show about 180,000 clones, with approximately 82% seen just once and about 18% held by the top ten. Sequenced sample: PBMCs or T cells enriched from blood (not recorded which). Receptors originate from a woman in her forties or fifties who had recovered from COVID-19.

The V gene is TRBV5-1, the J gene TRBJ1-6, with 9 nucleotides matching TRBD1. CDR1 is SGHRS and CDR2 is YFSETQ in the germline V gene. The CDR3 extends over 17 amino acids. Trimming cost V 3 bases and J 3 bases; bases outside gene matches: 7. The CDR3 is CASSWGTGSFYNSPLHF. The CDR3 nucleotides are TGCGCCAGCAGCTGGGGGACAGGGAGCTTCTATAATTCACCCCTCCACTTT.

The CDR3 nucleotides read TGTGCCAGCAGCTTAGCGCACAACAGGGGAGAGCAGTACTTC. It codes for CASSLAHNRGEQYF. The J gene is TRBJ2-7, the V gene TRBV7-2; 7 bases line up with TRBD1. CDR3 length equals 14 residues. With 0 bases clipped from V and 7 bases from J, the junction kept 6 bases outside the gene matches. CDR1 SGHTA and CDR2 FQGNSA come from the germline V gene.

V is TRBV12-3 or TRBV12-4 and J is TRBJ2-3; no reliable D call. V gave up 4 bases and J gave up 6 bases, with 8 bases separating them. CDR3 size: 12 residues. CDR3 sequence (DNA): TGTGCCAGCAGTTCTCCCAGGGATACGCAGTATTTT. The encoded protein is CASSSPRDTQYF.

The gene calls are TRBV18 and TRBJ1-2; D perhaps matches TRBD1 (6 bases). Per germline, CDR1 KGHSH and CDR2 LQKENI. Between the trimmed V and J ends, which lost 6 bases and 8 bases, there was a span of 10 bases. CDR3 length: 11 amino acids. Written as DNA, the CDR3 is TGTGCCAGCTCCCTGGACAGAGGCTACACCTTC. It encodes CASSLDRGYTF.

V gene TRBV5-8 combines with J gene TRBJ1-5; 7 positions agree with TRBD1. The germline V gene encodes CDR1 SGHTS and CDR2 YDEGEE. The ends lost 0 bases at V and 7 bases at J; junction bases unmatched: 4. The CDR3 runs to 14 residues. CDR3 bases: TGTGCCAGCAGCTTGGCGGGAGGGGGCCAGCCCCAGCATTTT. It specifies CASSLAGGGQPQHF.

The chain couples TRBV3-1 (or the pseudogene TRBV3-2) to TRBJ1-1, with TRBD1 matching over 11 bases. The CDR3 covers 17 residues. In germline, CDR1 is LGHDT, CDR2 YNNKEL (reference sequence). Trimming at V came to 4 bases and at J to 5 bases, leaving 12 bases not matched to a gene. The CDR3 here is CASSPYPGQGVWTEAFF. The CDR3 region has the DNA TGTGCCAGCAGCCCTTATCCGGGACAGGGGGTGTGGACTGAAGCTTTCTTT.

The rearrangement links TRBV7-3 to TRBJ2-3, with 7 bases matching TRBD2. J gave up 3 bases and V 1 base, and 7 bases lay outside the gene matches. The CDR3 consists of 16 residues. Per germline, CDR1 SGHTA and CDR2 FQGTGA. The CDR3 DNA is TGTGCCAGCAGCTTAAACCCTAGCGGATCTACAGATACGCAGTATTTT. This codes for CASSLNPSGSTDTQYF.

The chain combines TRBV3-1 (or the pseudogene TRBV3-2) with TRBJ2-1, with 7 nucleotides matching TRBD2. The CDR3 consists of 15 residues. V gave up 4 bases and J gave up 2 bases; unmatched junction bases: 5. Germline V gene sequence: CDR1 LGHDT, CDR2 YNNKEL (reference sequence). The CDR3 coding sequence is TGTGCCAGCAGCCCTACTAGCGAACCCTACAATGAGCAGTTCTTC. Translating gives CASSPTSEPYNEQFF.

This clone was recorded a few times. V usage is TRBV28 and J usage is TRBJ1-1, with 7 bases fitting TRBD1. The V segment lost 9 bases and the J segment 5 bases; nucleotides outside the gene matches: 12. CDR1 and CDR2 (germline): MDHEN, SYDVKM. CDR3 length: 14 amino acids. As DNA, the CDR3 is TGTGCCAGTCGTAATTTACAGGGGCGAACTGAAGCTTTCTTT. Its translation: CASRNLQGRTEAFF.

This chain connects TRBV6-2 or TRBV6-3 to TRBJ2-5; TRBD2 agrees at 12 bases. The length of the CDR3 is 15 residues. Germline loops: CDR1 MNHEY, CDR2 SVGEGT. V lost 0 bases and J lost 4; bases outside the gene matches: 0. Written as DNA, the CDR3 is TGTGCCAGCAGTTACTCGACTAGCGGGAGAGAGACCCAGTACTTC. It encodes CASSYSTSGRETQYF.

The DNA for the CDR3 is TGTGCCAGCAGTGAACTGACCGGGGAGCTGTTTTTT. It yields the protein CASSELTGELFF. The rearrangement joins TRBV2 to TRBJ2-2; no firm D call. The CDR3 spans 12 residues. From germline, CDR1 is SNHLY and CDR2 FYNNEI. Trimming removed 2 bases at V and 5 bases at J, with 3 bases between.

The CDR3 DNA sequence: TGTGCCAGCAGTTACTCCCGGACAGGGGTGGAAAAACTGTTTTTT. Its translation is CASSYSRTGVEKLFF. The rearrangement uses TRBV6-5 and TRBJ1-4, with TRBD1 identical over 9 bases. The CDR3 is 15 amino acids. Unmatched junction bases numbered 4, after V lost 0 bases and J lost 8 bases. Per the germline V gene, CDR1 is MNHEY and CDR2 is SVGAGI.

This clone was recorded only once. The chain recombines TRBV19 with TRBJ2-7; 9 positions match TRBD1. The junction had 3 bases not matched to a gene; V was cut back by 3 bases and J by 3 bases. Germline V gene data show CDR1 as LNHDA and CDR2 as SQIVND (reference sequence). The CDR3 has 14 residues. The chain's CDR3 is CASSIQTGGYEQYF. CDR3 nucleotide sequence: TGTGCCAGTAGTATTCAGACAGGGGGCTACGAGCAGTACTTC.

The CDR3 here is CASKPSGRRETQYF. The CDR3 bases are TGTGCCAGCAAACCGAGCGGGAGAAGAGAGACCCAGTACTTC. This sequence joins TRBV6-5 and TRBJ2-5; 8 nucleotides line up with TRBD2. This CDR3 comprises 14 residues. CDR1 and CDR2 from the germline V gene are MNHEY and SVGAGI. The V and J ends lost 7 bases and 4 bases, in that order; junction bases with no gene match: 8.

The genes are TRBV6-5 and TRBJ1-1, with D unresolved. The V end lost 6 bases, the J end lost 2 bases, and 10 bases lay between the germline ends. The germline V gene has CDR1 MNHEY and CDR2 SVGAGI. CDR3 length: 13 residues. CDR3 amino acids: CASRWRENTEAFF. In nucleotides, the CDR3 is TGTGCCAGCAGGTGGAGGGAAAACACTGAAGCTTTCTTT.

The rearrangement links TRBV18 to TRBJ1-1, with TRBD1 identical over 9 bases. CDR3 length: 13 residues. With 6 bases clipped from V and 5 bases from J, the junction kept 4 bases outside the gene matches. The germline CDR1 and CDR2 sequences are KGHSH and LQKENI. The CDR3 spells CASSPTGGTEAFF. In DNA, the CDR3 is TGTGCCAGCTCGCCGACAGGGGGGACTGAAGCTTTCTTT.

The chain uses TRBV7-8 and TRBJ2-1; 9 bases agree with TRBD1. The CDR3 has 16 residues. Germline V gives CDR1 SGHVS, CDR2 FQNEAQ. J gave up 5 bases and V 2 bases, and 7 bases lay outside the gene matches. CDR3 DNA sequence: TGTGCCAGCAGCTTATTCCCACAGGGGGCCAACAATGAGCAGTTCTTC. It codes for CASSLFPQGANNEQFF. Supplemented by reference TRBV7-8 and TRBJ2-1, the full variable domain reads GAGVSQSPRYKVAKRGQDVALRCDPISGHVSLFWYQQALGQGPEFLTYFQNEAQLDKSGLPSDRFFAERPEGSVSTLKIQRTQQEDSAVYLCASSLFPQGANNEQFFGPGTRLTVL.

This rearrangement joins TRBV3-1 (or the pseudogene TRBV3-2) to TRBJ2-5; 7 nucleotides align to TRBD2. The trim removed 4 bases at V and 13 bases at J, leaving 15 bases unmatched. The CDR3 totals 14 residues. Germline values: CDR1 LGHDT, CDR2 YNNKEL (reference sequence). The CDR3 protein is CASSLSSGRPTGYF. CDR3 in DNA: TGTGCCAGCAGCCTATCTTCCGGGAGGCCCACCGGGTACTTC.

The rearrangement joins TRBV3-1 (or the pseudogene TRBV3-2) to TRBJ1-1; TRBD1 is a possible D gene (5 bases). The CDR3 is 15 amino acids. CDR1 and CDR2 from the germline V gene are LGHDT and YNNKEL (reference sequence). V was shortened by 3 bases and J by 1 base, with 12 bases between the two germline ends. CDR3 bases: TGTGCCAGCAGCCATGGTGGGGCACGGAACACTGAAGCTTTCTTT. It translates to CASSHGGARNTEAFF.

The J gene is TRBJ2-7, the V gene TRBV7-2; D perhaps matches TRBD1 (5 bases). This CDR3 contains 13 residues. The ends were cut back, 5 bases at V and 2 bases at J, with 10 bases in the middle. Germline CDR1 is SGHTA and CDR2 is FQGNSA. The chain's CDR3 is CASSQGYAYEQYF. Written as DNA, the CDR3 is TGTGCCAGCAGCCAGGGCTACGCCTACGAGCAGTACTTC.

This CDR3 reads CASSLSQGAGGYTF. CDR3 DNA sequence: TGTGCCAGCAGTTTGTCTCAGGGGGCGGGTGGCTACACCTTC. V and J are TRBV27 and TRBJ1-2; 8 nucleotides match TRBD1. The ends lost 3 bases at V and 7 bases at J; junction bases unmatched: 7. There are 14 residues in the CDR3. Looked up from germline, CDR1 is MNHEY and CDR2 is SMNVEV (reference sequence).

The chain joins TRBV9 to TRBJ2-3; TRBD2 is a possible D gene (6 bases). The germline V gene has CDR1 SGDLS and CDR2 YYNGEE. V was trimmed by 0 bases and J by 3 bases, leaving 14 bases between them. The CDR3 sequence is 16 residues long. CDR3 sequence (DNA): TGTGCCAGCAGCGTAGGTACCGGGAGAGGTACAGATACGCAGTATTTT. This encodes CASSVGTGRGTDTQYF. Full variable domain (rest looked up from reference TRBV9 and TRBJ2-3): DSGVTQTPKHLITATGQRVTLRCSPRSGDLSVYWYQQSLDQGLQFLIQYYNGEERAKGNILERFSAQQFPDLHSELNLSSLELGDSALYFCASSVGTGRGTDTQYFGPGTRLTVL.

DNA for the CDR3: TGTGCCAGCAGCCAGGTAGGGGAATATAAAGGCTACACCTTC. This gives the protein CASSQVGEYKGYTF. This sequence joins TRBV4-2 and TRBJ1-2, with D possibly being TRBD1 (5 bases). Per germline, CDR1 LGHNA and CDR2 YNFKEQ. The length of the CDR3 is 14 residues. Deletions cut 3 bases from V and 8 bases from J, with 16 bases between.

The V gene is TRBV6-4, the J gene TRBJ1-5, with a tentative D call TRBD1 (5 bases). V was shortened by 1 base and J by 3 bases, with 13 bases between the two germline ends. Germline V lookup: CDR1 MRHNA, CDR2 SNTAGT. This CDR3 has 16 residues. The CDR3 loop is CASSDWAGPHNQPQHF. CDR3 in DNA: TGTGCCAGCAGTGACTGGGCGGGACCCCACAATCAGCCCCAGCATTTT.

On this clone: The identical CDR3 is also encoded by other nucleotide sequences in the sample. The gene calls are TRBV4-1 and TRBJ1-5; TRBD1 matches 8 bases. V shed 1 base, J shed 4 bases, and the junction held 3 bases outside the gene matches. The CDR3 is 15 residues long. Germline assignment: CDR1 MGHRA and CDR2 YSYEKL. The CDR3 bases are TGCGCCAGCAGCCAAGTAGGACAGGGTAATCAGCCCCAGCATTTT. This sequence encodes CASSQVGQGNQPQHF.

The chain uses TRBV30 and TRBJ2-3, with 7 nucleotides matching TRBD1. CDR1 is GTSNPN and CDR2 is SVGIG in the germline V gene (reference sequence). Losses at the gene ends were 8 bases for V and 3 bases for J; bases not matched to a gene: 8. The CDR3 sequence is 13 residues long. Here the CDR3 DNA reads TGTGCCGGAAACAGGGGACGAACAGATACGCAGTATTTT. Protein sequence: CAGNRGRTDTQYF.